The subject of this entry is one TCR beta chain. This clone was seen a handful of times. Its antigen is currently not known. The sample holds no much larger clone one base away, and base qualities are not on file. In light of the paper, this sample's treatment or condition label describes: roughly 20 received Ad26.COV2.S at low or high dose, single or two shots; 5 received placebo; per-sample allocation not given. For vaccine and placebo recipients, repertoires were sequenced using samples collected on day 63 after the first injection. Cohort 1b enrolled 25 to 30 adults aged 18-55 years at a single site in Boston, USA, between 29 July and 7 August 2020. Ad26.COV2.S consisted of a replication-incompetent adenovirus type 26 vector by which a prefusion-stabilized SARS-CoV-2 spike protein from the original Wuhan strain was expressed. The entry originates in a study of Ad26.COV2.S vaccination and SARS-CoV-2 variants (dated by TCRdb to the early 2020s). Concerning the study at large: Vaccine-arm donors were drawn from COV1001, a multicentre, randomized, double-blind, placebo-controlled phase I-IIa trial of Ad26.COV2.S in healthy adults. Dosing of Ad26.COV2.S was intramuscular, at either 5x10^10 or 1x10^11 viral particles, delivered as one shot or as two shots spaced 56 days apart. TCRbeta repertoire sequencing was used to assess the specificity and breadth of SARS-CoV-2-reactive T cell receptors after Ad26.COV2.S vaccination. The TCR-sequenced set comprised about 32 samples: approximately 19 Ad26.COV2.S vaccine recipients, 5 placebo recipients and 8 SARS-CoV-2 convalescent individuals. Participants in the trial were split at random into five groups of five each, receiving low-dose or high-dose Ad26.COV2.S once or twice, or else placebo on both occasions. Investigators remained blinded to trial group allocation during experiments and outcome assessment.

The immunoSEQ Assay was the method used to sequence TCRbeta CDR3 regions. After extraction, genomic DNA underwent amplification by bias-controlled multiplex PCR, followed by high-throughput sequencing. The study's own analysis went as follows. Collapsing and filtering of sequences were performed to quantify the absolute abundance of each unique TCRbeta CDR3 region. Usable DNA was measured by amplifying reference genes present in all nucleated cells, and TCRbeta template counts were normalized to that usable DNA to estimate T cell fraction. Repertoire TCRs were annotated as SARS-CoV-2-specific by exact matching of V gene, CDR3 amino acid sequence and J gene to a known reactive TCR set. The reference SARS-CoV-2 TCR set was obtained from MIRA and was filtered for enrichment in COVID-19-positive ImmuneCODE repertoires, whereby public or cross-reactive TCRs were removed. Using the MIRA antigens, annotated TCRs were further analysed by specific ORF or by position within an ORF. Breadth was defined as annotated unique rearrangements over total unique productive rearrangements; depth was the summed frequency of those rearrangements. Two-sided Wilcoxon rank-sum tests were applied when comparing TCR breadth between groups. TCRdb obtained this table from immuneACCESS and retained in-frame rearrangements with V and J assigned. These tables miss some clones; where compared with another copy, unresolved V genes account for less than half of the shortfall, and the remainder is unexplained. The V and J calls and clone size are taken from that table; D and trimming were inferred from the DNA. Present in this sample are fewer than 900,000 clones, 89% of which were seen just once. Clones ranked in the top ten supply about 1.5% of the sample.

The investigation overall reported the following: It was noted by the authors that total T cell responses may have been underestimated by the TCR breadth and depth analyses. Comparing responses between vaccine doses or regimens was not something the study was powered to do. After vaccination, substantial breadth of spike-specific CD8+ and CD4+ T cell responses was reported. Vaccine and placebo recipients had comparable non-spike TCR breadth, which fits with the vaccine containing only spike. Compared with placebo recipients, Ad26.COV2.S recipients showed higher spike-specific TCR breadth (P = 0.0014).

Here V drops 3 bases and J drops 2 bases, and the junction holds 3 bases not matched to any gene. The CDR3 runs 16 amino acids, cysteine and phenylalanine included. CDR3 DNA is the only sequence kept; it has 48 bases, read in frame from the first base. The germline V gene sets CDR1 to LGHNA and CDR2 to YNFKEQ. The source is a person aged 18 to 65 who received the Ad26.COV2.S COVID-19 vaccine or a placebo. The chain uses TRBV4-2 and TRBJ2-7, with 14 bases in between that match TRBD2. The source was peripheral blood, collected in a trial of Ad26.COV2.S vaccine versus placebo. The CDR3 has the sequence CASSQSGLAGAYEQYF. In nucleotides, the sequence is TGTGCCAGCAGCCAGTCGGGACTAGCGGGGGCCTACGAGCAGTACTTC.